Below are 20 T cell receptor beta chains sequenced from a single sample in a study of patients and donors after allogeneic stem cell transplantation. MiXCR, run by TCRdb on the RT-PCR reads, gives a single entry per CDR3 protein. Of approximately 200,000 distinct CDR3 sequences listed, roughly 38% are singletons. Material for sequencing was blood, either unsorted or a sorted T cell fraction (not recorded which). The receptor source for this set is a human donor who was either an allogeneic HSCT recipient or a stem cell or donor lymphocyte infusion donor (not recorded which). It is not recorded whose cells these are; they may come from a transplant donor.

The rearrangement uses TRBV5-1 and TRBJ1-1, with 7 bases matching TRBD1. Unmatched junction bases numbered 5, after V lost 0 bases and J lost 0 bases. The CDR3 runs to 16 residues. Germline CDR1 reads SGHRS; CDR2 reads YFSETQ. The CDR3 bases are TGCGCCAGCAGCTTGGGACAGGGAAACATGAACACTGAAGCTTTCTTT. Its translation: CASSLGQGNMNTEAFF.

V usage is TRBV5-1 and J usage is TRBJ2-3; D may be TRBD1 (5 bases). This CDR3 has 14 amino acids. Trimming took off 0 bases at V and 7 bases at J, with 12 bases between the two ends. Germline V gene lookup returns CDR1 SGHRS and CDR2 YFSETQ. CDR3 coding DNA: TGCGCCAGCAGCTTGGGGACATTTAAGAATACGCAGTATTTT. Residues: CASSLGTFKNTQYF.

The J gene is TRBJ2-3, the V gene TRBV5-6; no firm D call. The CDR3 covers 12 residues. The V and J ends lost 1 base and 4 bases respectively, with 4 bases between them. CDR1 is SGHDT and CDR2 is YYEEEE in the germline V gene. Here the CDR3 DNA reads TGTGCCAGCAGCTTGTGGGCAGATACGCAGTATTTT. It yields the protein CASSLWADTQYF.

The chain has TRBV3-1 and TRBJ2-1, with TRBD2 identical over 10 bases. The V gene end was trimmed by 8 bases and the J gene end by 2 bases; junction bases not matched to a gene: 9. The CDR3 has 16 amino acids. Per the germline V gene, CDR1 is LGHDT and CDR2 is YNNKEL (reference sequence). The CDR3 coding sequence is TGTGCCAGCTGGGGTGAGAGCGGGGGGGCCTACAATGAGCAGTTCTTC. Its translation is CASWGESGGAYNEQFF.

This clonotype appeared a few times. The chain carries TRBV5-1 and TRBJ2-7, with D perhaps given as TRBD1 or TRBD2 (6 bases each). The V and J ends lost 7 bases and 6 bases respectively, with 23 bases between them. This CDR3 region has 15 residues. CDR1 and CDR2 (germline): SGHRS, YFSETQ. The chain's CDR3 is CASHGAGTPVSEQYF. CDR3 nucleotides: TGCGCCAGCCACGGGGCGGGGACACCGGTAAGCGAGCAGTACTTC. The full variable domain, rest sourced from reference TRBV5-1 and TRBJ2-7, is KAGVTQTPRYLIKTRGQQVTLSCSPISGHRSVSWYQQTPGQGLQFLFEYFSETQRNKGNFPGRFSGRQFSNSRSEMNVSTLELGDSALYLCASHGAGTPVSEQYFGPGTRLTVT.

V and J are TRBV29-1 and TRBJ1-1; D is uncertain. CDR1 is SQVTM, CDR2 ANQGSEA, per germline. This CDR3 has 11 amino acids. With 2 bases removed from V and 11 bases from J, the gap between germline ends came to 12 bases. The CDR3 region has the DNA TGCAGCGTTGAAAGAGGGTTCAGGGCTTTCTTT. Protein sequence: CSVERGFRAFF.

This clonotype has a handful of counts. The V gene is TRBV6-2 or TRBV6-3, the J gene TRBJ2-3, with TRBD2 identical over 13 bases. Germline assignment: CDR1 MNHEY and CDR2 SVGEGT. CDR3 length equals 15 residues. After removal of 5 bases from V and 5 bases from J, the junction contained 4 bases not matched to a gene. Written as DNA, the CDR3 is TGTGCCAGCAGTAAGGGACTAGCGGGGAGAGATACGCAGTATTTT. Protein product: CASSKGLAGRDTQYF.

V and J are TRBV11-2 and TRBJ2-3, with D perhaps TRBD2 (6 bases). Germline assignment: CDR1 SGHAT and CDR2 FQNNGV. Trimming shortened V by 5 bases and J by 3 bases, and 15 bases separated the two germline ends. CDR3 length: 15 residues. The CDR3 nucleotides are TGTGCCAGCAGCCCCGGTGGGGGGATGACAGATACGCAGTATTTT. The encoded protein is CASSPGGGMTDTQYF.

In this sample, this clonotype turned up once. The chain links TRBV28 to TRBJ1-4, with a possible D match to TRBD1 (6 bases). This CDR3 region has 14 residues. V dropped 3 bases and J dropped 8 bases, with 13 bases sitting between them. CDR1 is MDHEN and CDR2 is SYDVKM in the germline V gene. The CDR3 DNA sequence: TGTGCCAGCAGTTTGAGCAGGGGCGCCGAAAAACTGTTTTTT. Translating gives CASSLSRGAEKLFF. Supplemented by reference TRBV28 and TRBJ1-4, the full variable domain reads DVKVTQSSRYLVKRTGEKVFLECVQDMDHENMFWYRQDPGLGLRLIYFSYDVKMKEKGDIPEGYSVSREKKERFSLILESASTNQTSMYLCASSLSRGAEKLFFGSGTQLSVL.

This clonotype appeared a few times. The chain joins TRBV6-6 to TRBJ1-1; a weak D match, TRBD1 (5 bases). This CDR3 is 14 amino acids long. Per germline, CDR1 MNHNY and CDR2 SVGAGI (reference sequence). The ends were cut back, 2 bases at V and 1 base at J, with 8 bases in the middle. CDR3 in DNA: TGTGCCAGCAGTTACAACAGGAAGAACACTGAAGCTTTCTTT. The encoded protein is CASSYNRKNTEAFF.

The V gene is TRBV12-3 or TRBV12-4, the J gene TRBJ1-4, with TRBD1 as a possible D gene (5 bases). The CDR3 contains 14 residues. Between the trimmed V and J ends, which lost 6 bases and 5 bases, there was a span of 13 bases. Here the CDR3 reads CASSIQGQNEKLFF. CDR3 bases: TGTGCCAGCAGCATCCAGGGCCAAAATGAAAAACTGTTTTTT.

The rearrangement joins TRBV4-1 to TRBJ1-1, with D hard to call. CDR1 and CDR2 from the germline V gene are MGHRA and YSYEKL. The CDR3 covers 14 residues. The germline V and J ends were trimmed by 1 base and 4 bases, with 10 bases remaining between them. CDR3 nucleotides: TGCGCCAGCAGCCAAGCACCCGGAGGCACTGAAGCTTTCTTT. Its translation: CASSQAPGGTEAFF.

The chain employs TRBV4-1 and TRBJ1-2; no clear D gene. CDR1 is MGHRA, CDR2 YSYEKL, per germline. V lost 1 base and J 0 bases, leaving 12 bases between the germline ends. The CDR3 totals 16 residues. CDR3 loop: CASSQVRTATNYGYTF. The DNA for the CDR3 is TGCGCCAGCAGCCAAGTCAGAACAGCTACTAACTATGGCTACACCTTC.

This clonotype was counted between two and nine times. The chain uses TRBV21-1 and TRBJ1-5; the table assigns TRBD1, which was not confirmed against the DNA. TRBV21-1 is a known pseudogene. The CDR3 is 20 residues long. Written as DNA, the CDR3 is TGTGCCAGCAGCAGAAACTCCGGGACGGTCTATCTTTATAGCAATCAGCCCCAGCATTTT. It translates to CASSRNSGTVYLYSNQPQHF.

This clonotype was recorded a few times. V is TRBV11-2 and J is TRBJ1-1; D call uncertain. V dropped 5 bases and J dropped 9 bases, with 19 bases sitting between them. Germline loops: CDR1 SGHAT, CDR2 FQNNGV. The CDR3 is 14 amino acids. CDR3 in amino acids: CASSPRTDSQKAFF. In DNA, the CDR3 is TGTGCCAGCAGCCCTCGGACCGACTCTCAAAAAGCTTTCTTT.

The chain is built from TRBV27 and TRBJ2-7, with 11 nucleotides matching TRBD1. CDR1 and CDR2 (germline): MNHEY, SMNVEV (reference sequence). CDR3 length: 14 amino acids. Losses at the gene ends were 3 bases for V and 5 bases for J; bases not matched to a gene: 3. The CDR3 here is CASSLGQGGNEQYF. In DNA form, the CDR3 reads TGTGCCAGCAGTTTGGGACAGGGGGGCAACGAGCAGTACTTC.

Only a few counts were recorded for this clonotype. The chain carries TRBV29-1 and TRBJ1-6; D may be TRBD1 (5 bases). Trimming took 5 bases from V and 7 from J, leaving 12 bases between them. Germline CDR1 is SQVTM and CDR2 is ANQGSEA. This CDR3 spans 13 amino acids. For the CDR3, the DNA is TGCAGCGTTTCACAGGCGATAAATTCACCCCTCCACTTT. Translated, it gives CSVSQAINSPLHF.

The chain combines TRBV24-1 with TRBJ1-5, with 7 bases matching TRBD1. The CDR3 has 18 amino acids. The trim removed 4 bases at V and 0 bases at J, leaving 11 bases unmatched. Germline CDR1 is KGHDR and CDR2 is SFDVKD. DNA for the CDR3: TGTGCCACCAGTGAGGGAGGACAGGCGAAATATAGCAATCAGCCCCAGCATTTT. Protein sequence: CATSEGGQAKYSNQPQHF.

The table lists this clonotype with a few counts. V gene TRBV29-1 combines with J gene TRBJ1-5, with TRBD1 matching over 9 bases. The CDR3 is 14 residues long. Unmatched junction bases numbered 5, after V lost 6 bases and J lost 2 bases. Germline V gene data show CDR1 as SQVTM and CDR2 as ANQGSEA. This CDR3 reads CSVKQGAGNQPQHF. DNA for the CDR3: TGCAGCGTAAAACAGGGGGCTGGCAATCAGCCCCAGCATTTT.

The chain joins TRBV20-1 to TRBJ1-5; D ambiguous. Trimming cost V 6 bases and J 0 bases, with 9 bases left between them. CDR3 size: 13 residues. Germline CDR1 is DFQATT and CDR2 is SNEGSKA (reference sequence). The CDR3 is CSAKMYSNQPQHF. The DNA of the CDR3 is TGCAGTGCAAAAATGTATAGCAATCAGCCCCAGCATTTT.